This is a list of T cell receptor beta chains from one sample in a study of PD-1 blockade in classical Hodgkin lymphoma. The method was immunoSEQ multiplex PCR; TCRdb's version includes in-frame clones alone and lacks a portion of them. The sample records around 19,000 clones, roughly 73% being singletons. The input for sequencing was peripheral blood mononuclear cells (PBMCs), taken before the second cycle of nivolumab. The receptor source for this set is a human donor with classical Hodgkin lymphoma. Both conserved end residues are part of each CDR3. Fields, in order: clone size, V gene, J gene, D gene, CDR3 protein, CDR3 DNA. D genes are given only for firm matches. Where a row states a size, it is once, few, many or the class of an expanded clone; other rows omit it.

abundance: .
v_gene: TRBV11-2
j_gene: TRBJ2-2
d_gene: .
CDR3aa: CASGGANTGELFF
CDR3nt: TGTGCCAGTGGAGGAGCCAACACCGGGGAGCTGTTTTTT

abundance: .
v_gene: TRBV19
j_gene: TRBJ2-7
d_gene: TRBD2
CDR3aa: CASSMAGGALEQYF
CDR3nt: TGTGCCAGTAGTATGGCGGGAGGGGCCCTCGAGCAGTACTTC

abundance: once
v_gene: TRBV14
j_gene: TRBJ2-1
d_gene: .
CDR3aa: CASSPLSATYNEQFF
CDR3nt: TGTGCCAGCAGCCCTCTTAGCGCTACCTACAATGAGCAGTTCTTC

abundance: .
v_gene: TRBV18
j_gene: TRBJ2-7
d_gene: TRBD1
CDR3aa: CASSRLGQGIDEQYF
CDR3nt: TGTGCCAGCTCACGGCTCGGACAGGGGATCGACGAGCAGTACTTC

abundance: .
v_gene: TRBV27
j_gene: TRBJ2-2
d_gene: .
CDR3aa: CASSLFANTGELFF
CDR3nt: TGTGCCAGCAGTTTATTTGCGAACACCGGGGAGCTGTTTTTT

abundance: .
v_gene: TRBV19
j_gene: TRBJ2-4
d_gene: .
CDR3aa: CASSIGSTDADIQYF
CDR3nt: TGTGCCAGTAGTATCGGATCCACCGATGCGGACATTCAGTACTTC

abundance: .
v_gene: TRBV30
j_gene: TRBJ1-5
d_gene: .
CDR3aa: CAWSVGGAGNQPQHF
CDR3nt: TGTGCCTGGAGTGTAGGGGGAGCGGGCAATCAGCCCCAGCATTTT

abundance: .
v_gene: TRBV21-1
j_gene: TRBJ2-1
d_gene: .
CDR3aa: CASSTNPRTTMWVIF
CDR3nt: TGTGCCAGCAGCACTAACCCTCGGACGACAATGTGGGTAATCTTC

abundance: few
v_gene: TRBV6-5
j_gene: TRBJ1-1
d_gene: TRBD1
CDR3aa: CASSYSWDRMNTEAFF
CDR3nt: TGTGCCAGCAGTTACTCCTGGGACAGAATGAACACTGAAGCTTTCTTT

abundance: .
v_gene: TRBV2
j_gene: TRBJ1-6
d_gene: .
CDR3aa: CASGLSPLHF
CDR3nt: TGTGCCAGCGGACTTTCACCCCTCCACTTT

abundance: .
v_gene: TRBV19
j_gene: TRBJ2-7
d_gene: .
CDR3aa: CASSNAYTSYEQYF
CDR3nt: TGTGCCAGTAGTAATGCGTACACAAGCTACGAGCAGTACTTC

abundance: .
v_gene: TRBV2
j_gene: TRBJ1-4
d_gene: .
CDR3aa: CASRPAGGLDREKLFF
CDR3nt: TGTGCCAGCAGGCCCGCAGGAGGATTAGACCGTGAAAAACTGTTTTTT

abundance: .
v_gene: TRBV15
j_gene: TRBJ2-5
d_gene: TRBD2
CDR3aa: CATSSKGTRRRGETQYF
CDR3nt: TGTGCCACCAGCTCCAAGGGGACCCGAAGGCGGGGGGAGACCCAGTACTTC

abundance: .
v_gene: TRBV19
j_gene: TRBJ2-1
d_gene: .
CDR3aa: CASSEGPNEQFF
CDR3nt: TGTGCCAGTAGTGAAGGGCCTAATGAGCAGTTCTTC

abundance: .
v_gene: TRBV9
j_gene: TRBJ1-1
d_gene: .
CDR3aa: CASSAFNTEAFF
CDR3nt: TGTGCCAGCAGCGCCTTTAACACTGAAGCTTTCTTT

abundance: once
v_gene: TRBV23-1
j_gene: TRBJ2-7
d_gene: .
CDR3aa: CASKLGHCSYEQYF
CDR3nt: TGCGCCAGCAAACTGGGACACTGCTCCTACGAGCAGTACTTC

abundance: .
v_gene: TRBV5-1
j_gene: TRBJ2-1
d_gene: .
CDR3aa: CASSLGAYGLRGNEQFF
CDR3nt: TGCGCCAGCAGCTTGGGTGCGTACGGCTTAAGGGGCAATGAGCAGTTCTTC

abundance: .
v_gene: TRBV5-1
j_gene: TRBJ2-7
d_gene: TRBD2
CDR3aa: CASSFPSGGIYEQYF
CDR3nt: TGCGCCAGCAGCTTTCCTAGCGGGGGTATCTACGAGCAGTACTTC

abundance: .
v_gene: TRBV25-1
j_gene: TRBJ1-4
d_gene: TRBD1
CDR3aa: CASSPDRVGSEKLFF
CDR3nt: TGTGCCAGCAGCCCCGACAGGGTCGGGAGCGAAAAACTGTTTTTT

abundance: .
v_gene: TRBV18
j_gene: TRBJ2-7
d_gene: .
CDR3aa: CASSPPGGFNEQYF
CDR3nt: TGTGCCAGCTCACCACCTGGGGGCTTCAACGAGCAGTACTTC

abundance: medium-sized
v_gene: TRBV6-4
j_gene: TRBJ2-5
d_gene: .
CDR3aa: CASSPGRGDQETQYF
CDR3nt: TGTGCCAGCTCACCCGGAAGGGGGGACCAAGAGACCCAGTACTTC

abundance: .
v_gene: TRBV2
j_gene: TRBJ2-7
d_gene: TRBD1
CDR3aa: CASRDRGLYEQYF
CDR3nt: TGTGCCAGCCGGGACAGGGGGTTATACGAGCAGTACTTC

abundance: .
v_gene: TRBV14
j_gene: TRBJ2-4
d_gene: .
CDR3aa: CASSQGVPANIQYF
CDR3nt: TGTGCCAGCAGCCAAGGGGTACCGGCAAACATTCAGTACTTC

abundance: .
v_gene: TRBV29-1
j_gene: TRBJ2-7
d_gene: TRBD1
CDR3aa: CSVEDGRTGDHEQYF
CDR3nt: TGCAGCGTTGAAGATGGCCGGACAGGGGACCACGAGCAGTACTTC

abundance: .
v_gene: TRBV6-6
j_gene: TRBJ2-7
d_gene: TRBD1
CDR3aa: CASRDSFYEQYF
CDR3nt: TGTGCCAGTCGGGACAGTTTTTACGAGCAGTACTTC

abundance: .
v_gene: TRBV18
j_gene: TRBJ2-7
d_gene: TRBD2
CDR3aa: CASSLSEGLAFEQYF
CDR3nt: TGTGCCAGCTCACTAAGCGAAGGACTAGCCTTCGAGCAGTACTTC

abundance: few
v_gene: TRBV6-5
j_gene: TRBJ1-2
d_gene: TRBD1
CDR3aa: CASSYRDRDTYGYTF
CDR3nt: TGTGCCAGCAGTTACCGGGACAGGGACACCTATGGCTACACCTTC

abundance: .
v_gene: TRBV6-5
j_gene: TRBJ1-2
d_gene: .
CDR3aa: CASSNGLGFYGYTF
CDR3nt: TGTGCCAGCAGTAATGGATTGGGGTTCTATGGCTACACCTTC

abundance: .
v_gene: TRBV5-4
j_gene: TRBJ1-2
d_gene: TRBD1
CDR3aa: CASSWDRRDNYGYTF
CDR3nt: TGTGCCAGCAGCTGGGACAGGCGGGACAACTATGGCTACACCTTC

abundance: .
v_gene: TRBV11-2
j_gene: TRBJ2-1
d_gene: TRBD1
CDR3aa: CASSLGWDRKNEQFF
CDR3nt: TGTGCCAGCAGCTTAGGCTGGGACAGGAAAAATGAGCAGTTCTTC

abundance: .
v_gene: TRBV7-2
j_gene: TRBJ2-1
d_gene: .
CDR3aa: CASSLVDEQFF
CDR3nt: TGTGCCAGCAGCTTAGTGGATGAGCAGTTCTTC

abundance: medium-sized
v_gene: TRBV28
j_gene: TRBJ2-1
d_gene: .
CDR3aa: CASSLSSDEQFF
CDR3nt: TGTGCCAGCAGTTTATCATCTGATGAGCAGTTCTTC

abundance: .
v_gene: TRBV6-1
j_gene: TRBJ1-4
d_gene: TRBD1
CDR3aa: CASTPTGGAEKLFF
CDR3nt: TGTGCCAGCACTCCGACAGGGGGCGCTGAAAAACTGTTTTTT

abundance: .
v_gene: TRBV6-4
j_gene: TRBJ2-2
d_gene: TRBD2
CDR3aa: CASSPPGGSTSGRFSGELFF
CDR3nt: TGTGCCAGCAGTCCCCCAGGGGGTTCGACTAGCGGGAGGTTCAGTGGGGAGCTGTTTTTT

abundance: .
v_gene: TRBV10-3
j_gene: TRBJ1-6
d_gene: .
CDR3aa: CAIRENPEGSPLHF
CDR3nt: TGTGCCATCCGCGAAAACCCCGAGGGATCACCCCTCCACTTT

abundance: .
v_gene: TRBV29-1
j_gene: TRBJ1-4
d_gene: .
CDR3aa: CSVGGTTNEKLFF
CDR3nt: TGCAGCGTAGGGGGGACAACTAATGAAAAACTGTTTTTT

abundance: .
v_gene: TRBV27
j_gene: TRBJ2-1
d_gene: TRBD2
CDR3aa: CASSIQGLAYNEQFF
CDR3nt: TGTGCCAGCAGCATACAGGGACTAGCATACAATGAGCAGTTCTTC

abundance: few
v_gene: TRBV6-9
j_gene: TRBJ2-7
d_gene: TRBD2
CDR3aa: CASSELSSGVYEQYF
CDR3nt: TGTGCCAGCAGTGAACTGTCTAGCGGGGTCTACGAGCAGTACTTC

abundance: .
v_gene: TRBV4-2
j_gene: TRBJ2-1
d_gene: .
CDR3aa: CASSQDLSTLDYNEQFF
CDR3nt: TGTGCCAGCAGCCAAGATCTATCCACCCTAGACTACAATGAGCAGTTCTTC

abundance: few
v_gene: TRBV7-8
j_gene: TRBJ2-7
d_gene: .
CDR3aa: CASSRGLTGVGEQYF
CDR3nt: TGTGCCAGCAGCCGGGGGCTGACGGGAGTAGGGGAGCAGTACTTC

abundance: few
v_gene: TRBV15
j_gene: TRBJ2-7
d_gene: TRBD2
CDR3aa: CATSGDRGGEQYF
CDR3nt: TGTGCCACCAGCGGCGACCGGGGGGGGGAGCAGTACTTC

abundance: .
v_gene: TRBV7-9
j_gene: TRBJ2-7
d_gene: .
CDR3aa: CASRSNGVPDSEQYF
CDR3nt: TGTGCCAGCAGATCCAACGGAGTGCCGGACTCCGAGCAGTACTTC

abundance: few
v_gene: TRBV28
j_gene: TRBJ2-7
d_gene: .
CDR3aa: CASNMGERNEQYF
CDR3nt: TGTGCCAGCAATATGGGGGAGCGGAACGAGCAGTACTTC

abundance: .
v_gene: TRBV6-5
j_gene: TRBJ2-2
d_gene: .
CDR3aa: CASSYWVTGELFF
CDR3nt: TGTGCCAGCAGTTATTGGGTCACCGGGGAGCTGTTTTTT

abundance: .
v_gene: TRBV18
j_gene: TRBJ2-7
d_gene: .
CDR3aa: CASSSSGGNYEQYF
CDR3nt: TGTGCCAGCTCATCTTCAGGGGGGAACTACGAGCAGTACTTC

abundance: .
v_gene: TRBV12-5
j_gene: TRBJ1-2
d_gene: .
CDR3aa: CASGLDSFYGYTF
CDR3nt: TGTGCTAGTGGGTTGGACAGCTTCTATGGCTACACCTTC

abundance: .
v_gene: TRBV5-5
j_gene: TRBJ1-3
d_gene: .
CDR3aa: CASNIPGSGNTIYF
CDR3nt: TGTGCCAGCAATATCCCGGGTTCTGGAAACACCATATATTTT

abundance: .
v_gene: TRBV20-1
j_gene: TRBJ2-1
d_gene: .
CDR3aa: CSARAGFEQFF
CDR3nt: TGCAGTGCTAGAGCGGGATTTGAGCAGTTCTTC

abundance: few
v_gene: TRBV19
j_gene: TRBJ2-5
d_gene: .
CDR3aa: CASSIPGTQYF
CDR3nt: TGTGCCAGTAGTATACCGGGGACCCAGTACTTC

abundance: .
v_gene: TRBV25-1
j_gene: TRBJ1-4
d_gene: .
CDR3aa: CASSTGPRKKLFF
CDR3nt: TGTGCCAGCAGTACTGGGCCTAGAAAAAAACTGTTTTTT

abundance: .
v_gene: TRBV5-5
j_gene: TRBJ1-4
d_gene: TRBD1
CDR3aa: CASSWDRGSEKLFF
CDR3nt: TGTGCCAGCAGCTGGGACAGGGGGTCTGAAAAACTGTTTTTT

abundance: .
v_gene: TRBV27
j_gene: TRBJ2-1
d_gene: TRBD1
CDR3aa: CASRMSGGGYNEQFF
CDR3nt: TGTGCCAGCAGGATGTCAGGGGGCGGGTACAATGAGCAGTTCTTC

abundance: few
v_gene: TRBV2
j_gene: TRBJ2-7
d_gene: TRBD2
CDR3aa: CASIGRELAGYEQYF
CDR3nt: TGTGCCAGCATCGGACGAGAGCTAGCGGGTTACGAGCAGTACTTC

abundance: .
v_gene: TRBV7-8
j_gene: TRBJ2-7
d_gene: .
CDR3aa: CASSLGGQSVQYF
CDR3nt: TGTGCCAGCAGCTTGGGGGGACAGTCGGTGCAGTACTTC

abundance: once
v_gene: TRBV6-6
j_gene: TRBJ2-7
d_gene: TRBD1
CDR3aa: CASSTGTGVGREQYF
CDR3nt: TGTGCCAGCAGCACCGGGACAGGGGTGGGGCGCGAGCAGTACTTC